This T cell receptor (beta chain) was sequenced in a study of early T cells in non-severe SARS-CoV-2 infection. The length of the CDR3 is 15 residues. V lost 6 bases to trimming and J lost 5 bases, with 18 bases between them. CDR1 and CDR2 from the germline V gene are LNHDA and SQIVND (reference sequence). TCRdb re-called the 5' RACE reads through MiXCR, storing one row per CDR3 protein. The sample includes more than 85,000 distinct CDR3 sequences, under 15% of them seen just once. The sample consisted of whole blood. The chain carries TRBV19 and TRBJ2-3; a weak D match, TRBD1 (6 bases). The receptor was derived from an adult who was a healthcare worker with PCR-confirmed SARS-CoV-2 infection or an uninfected control (not recorded which). The CDR3 is CASSSGPRGGDTQYF. The CDR3 region has the DNA TGTGCCAGTAGCTCGGGACCCCGAGGGGGAGATACGCAGTATTTT.